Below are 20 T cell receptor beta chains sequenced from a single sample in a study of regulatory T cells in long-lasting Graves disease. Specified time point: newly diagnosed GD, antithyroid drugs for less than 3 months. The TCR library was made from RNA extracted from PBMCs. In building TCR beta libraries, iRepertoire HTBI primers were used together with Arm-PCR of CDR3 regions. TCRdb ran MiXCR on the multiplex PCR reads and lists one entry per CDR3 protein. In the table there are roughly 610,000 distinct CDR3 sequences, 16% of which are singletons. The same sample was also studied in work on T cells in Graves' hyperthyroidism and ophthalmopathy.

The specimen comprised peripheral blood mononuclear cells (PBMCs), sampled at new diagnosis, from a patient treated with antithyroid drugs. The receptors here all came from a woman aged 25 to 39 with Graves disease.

CDR3 loop: CASSLGMIFYEQYF. The CDR3 DNA follows: TGTGCCAGCAGTTTGGGTATGATTTTCTACGAGCAGTACTTC. The chain uses TRBV27 and TRBJ2-7; D is uncertain. The length of the CDR3 is 14 residues. Germline CDR1 is MNHEY and CDR2 is SMNVEV (reference sequence). V dropped 3 bases and J dropped 3 bases, with 12 bases sitting between them.

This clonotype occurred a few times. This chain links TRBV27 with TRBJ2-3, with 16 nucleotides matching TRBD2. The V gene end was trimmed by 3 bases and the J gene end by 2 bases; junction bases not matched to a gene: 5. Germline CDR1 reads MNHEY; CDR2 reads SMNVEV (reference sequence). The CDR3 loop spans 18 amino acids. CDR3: CASSLGLAGGTNTDTQYF. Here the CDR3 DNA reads TGTGCCAGCAGTTTGGGACTAGCGGGAGGGACTAACACAGATACGCAGTATTTT.

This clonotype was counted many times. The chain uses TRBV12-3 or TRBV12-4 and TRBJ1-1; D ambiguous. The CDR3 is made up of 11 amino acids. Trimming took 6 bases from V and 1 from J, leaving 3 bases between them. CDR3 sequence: CASSPNTEAFF. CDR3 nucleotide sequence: TGTGCCAGCAGCCCGAACACTGAAGCTTTCTTT.

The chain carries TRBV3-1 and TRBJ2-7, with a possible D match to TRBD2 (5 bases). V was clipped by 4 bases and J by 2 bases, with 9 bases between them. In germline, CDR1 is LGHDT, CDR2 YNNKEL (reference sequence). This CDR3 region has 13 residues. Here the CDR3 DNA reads TGTGCCAGCAGCCTAGCGAACCCCTACGAGCAGTACTTC. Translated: CASSLANPYEQYF.

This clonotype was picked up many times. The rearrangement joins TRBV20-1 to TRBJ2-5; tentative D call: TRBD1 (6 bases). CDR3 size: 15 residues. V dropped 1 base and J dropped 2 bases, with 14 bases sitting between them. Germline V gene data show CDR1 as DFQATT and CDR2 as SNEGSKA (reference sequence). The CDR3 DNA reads TGCAGTGCTAGAGTGGTACAGGGTGGACAAGAGACCCAGTACTTC. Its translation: CSARVVQGGQETQYF.

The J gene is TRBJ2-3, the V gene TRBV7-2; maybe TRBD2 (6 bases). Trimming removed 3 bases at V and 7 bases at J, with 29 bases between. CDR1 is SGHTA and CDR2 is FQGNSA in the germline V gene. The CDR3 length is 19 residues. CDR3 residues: CASSLLGLAGPMHVNTQYF. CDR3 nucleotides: TGTGCCAGCAGCTTGTTAGGCCTGGCGGGACCCATGCACGTAAATACGCAGTATTTT.

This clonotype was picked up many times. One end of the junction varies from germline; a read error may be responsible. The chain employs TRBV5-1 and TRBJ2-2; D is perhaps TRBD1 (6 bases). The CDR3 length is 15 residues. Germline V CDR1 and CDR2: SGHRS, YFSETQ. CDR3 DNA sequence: TGCGCCAGCACCTTGGACAGCCCAAACACCGGGGAGCTGTTTTTT. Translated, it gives CASTLDSPNTGELFF.

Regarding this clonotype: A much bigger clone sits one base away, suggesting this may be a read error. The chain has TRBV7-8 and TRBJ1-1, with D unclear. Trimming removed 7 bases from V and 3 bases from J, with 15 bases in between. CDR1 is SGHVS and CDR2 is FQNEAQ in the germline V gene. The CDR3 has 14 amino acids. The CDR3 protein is CASTIERFDTEAFF. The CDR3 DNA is TGTGCCAGCACCATCGAGAGGTTCGACACTGAAGCTTTCTTT.

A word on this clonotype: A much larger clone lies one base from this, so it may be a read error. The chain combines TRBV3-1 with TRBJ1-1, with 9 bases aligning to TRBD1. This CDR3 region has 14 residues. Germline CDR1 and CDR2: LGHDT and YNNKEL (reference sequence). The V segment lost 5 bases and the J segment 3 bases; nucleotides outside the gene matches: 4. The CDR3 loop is CASSARDRDTEAFF. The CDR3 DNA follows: TGTGCCAGCAGCGCCCGGGACAGGGACACTGAAGCTTTCTTT. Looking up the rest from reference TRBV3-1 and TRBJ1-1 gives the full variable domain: DTAVSQTPKYLVTQMGNDKSIKCEQNLGHDTMYWYKQDSKKFLKIMFSYNNKELIINETVPNRFSPKSPDKAHLNLHINSLELGDSAVYFCASSARDRDTEAFFGQGTRLTVV.

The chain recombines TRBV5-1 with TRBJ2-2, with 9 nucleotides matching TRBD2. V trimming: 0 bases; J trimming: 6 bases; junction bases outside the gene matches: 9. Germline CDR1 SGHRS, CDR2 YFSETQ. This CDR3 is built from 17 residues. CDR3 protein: CASSLEGSGSLAGELFF. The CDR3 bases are TGCGCCAGCAGCTTGGAGGGTAGCGGGAGTCTGGCCGGGGAGCTGTTTTTT.

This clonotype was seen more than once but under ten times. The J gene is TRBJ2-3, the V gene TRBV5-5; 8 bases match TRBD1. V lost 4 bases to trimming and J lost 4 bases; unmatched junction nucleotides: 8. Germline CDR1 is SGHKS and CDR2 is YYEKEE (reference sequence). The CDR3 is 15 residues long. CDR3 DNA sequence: TGTGCCAGCAGCGTGGACAGGGTGGTTCCAGATACGCAGTATTTT. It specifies CASSVDRVVPDTQYF.

Here the CDR3 DNA reads TGTGCCAGCAGCATAACCTGGGACAGGAGCACCGGGGAGCTGTTTTTT. Translated, it gives CASSITWDRSTGELFF. V usage is TRBV5-5 and J usage is TRBJ2-2; the match to TRBD1 covers 8 bases. The CDR3 length is 16 residues. In germline, CDR1 is SGHKS, CDR2 YYEKEE (reference sequence). With 4 bases clipped from V and 4 bases from J, the junction kept 9 bases outside the gene matches.

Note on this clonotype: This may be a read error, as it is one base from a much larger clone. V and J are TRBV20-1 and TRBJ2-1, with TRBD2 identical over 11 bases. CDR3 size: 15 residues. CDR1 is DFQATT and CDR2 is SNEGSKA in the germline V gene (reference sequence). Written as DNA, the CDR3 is TGCAGTGCTAGTGCGGGACTAGCGGATATCAATGTGCAGTTCTTC. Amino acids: CSASAGLADINVQFF.

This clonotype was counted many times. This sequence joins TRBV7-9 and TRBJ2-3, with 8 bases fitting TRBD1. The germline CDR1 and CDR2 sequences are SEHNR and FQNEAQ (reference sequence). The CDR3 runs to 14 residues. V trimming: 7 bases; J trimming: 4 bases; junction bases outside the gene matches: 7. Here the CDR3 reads CASTLQGVADTQYF. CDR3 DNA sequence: TGTGCCAGCACCCTACAGGGGGTAGCAGATACGCAGTATTTT. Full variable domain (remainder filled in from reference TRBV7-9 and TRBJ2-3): DTGVSQNPRHKITKRGQNVTFRCDPISEHNRLYWYRQTLGQGPEFLTYFQNEAQLEKSRLLSDRFSAERPKGSFSTLEIQRTEQGDSAMYLCASTLQGVADTQYFGPGTRLTVL.

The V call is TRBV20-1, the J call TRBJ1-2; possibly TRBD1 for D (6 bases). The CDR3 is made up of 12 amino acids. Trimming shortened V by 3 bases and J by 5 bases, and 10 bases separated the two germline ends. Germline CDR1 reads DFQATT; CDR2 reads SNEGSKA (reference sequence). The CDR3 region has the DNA TGCAGTGCTAGGGCAGGGGATTATGGCTACACCTTC. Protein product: CSARAGDYGYTF.

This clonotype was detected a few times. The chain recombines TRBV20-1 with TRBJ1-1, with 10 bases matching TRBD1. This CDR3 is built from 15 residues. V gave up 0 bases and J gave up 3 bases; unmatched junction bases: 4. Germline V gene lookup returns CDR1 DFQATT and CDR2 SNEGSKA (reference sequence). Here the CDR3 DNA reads TGCAGTGCTAGAGATAGACAGGGGGCGCACACTGAAGCTTTCTTT. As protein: CSARDRQGAHTEAFF.

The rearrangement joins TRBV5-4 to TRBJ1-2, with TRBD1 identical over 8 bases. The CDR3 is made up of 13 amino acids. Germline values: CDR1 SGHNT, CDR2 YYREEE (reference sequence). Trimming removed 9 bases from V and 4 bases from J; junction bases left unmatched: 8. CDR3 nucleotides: TGTGCCACCGCACAGGGGACAGGCTATGGCTACACCTTC. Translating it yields CATAQGTGYGYTF.

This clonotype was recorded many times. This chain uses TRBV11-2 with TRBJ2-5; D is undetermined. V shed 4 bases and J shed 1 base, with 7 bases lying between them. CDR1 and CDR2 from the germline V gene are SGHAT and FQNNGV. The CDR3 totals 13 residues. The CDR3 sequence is CASSYSFQETQYF. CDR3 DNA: TGTGCCAGCAGCTACAGTTTCCAAGAGACCCAGTACTTC.

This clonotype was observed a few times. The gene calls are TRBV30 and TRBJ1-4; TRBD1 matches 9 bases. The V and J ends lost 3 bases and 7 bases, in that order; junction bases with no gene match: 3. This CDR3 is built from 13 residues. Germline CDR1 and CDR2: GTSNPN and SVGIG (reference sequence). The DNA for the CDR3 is TGTGCCTGGAGAGGACAGGGGTTTGAAAAACTGTTTTTT. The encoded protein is CAWRGQGFEKLFF.

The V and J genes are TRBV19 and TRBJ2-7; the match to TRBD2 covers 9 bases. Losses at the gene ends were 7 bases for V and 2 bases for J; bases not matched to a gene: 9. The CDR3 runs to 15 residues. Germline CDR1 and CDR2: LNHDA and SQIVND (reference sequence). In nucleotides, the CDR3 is TGTGCCAGTACTCGGGTAGCGGGAGCCCCCTACGAGCAGTACTTC. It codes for CASTRVAGAPYEQYF.